The 3 T cell receptor beta chains reported below all come from one sample, sequenced in a study of blood T cells in healthy people across ages. The use of a sample-barcoded 5' primer and a J-beta primer mix characterized a second PCR of roughly 7 to 12 cycles. A single record per CDR3 protein comes from TCRdb applying MiXCR to the 5' RACE reads. The sample has around 710,000 distinct CDR3 sequences; roughly 44% are singletons. Material: blood. The receptor set was obtained from a woman aged 60 to 75 in good health.

This clonotype was found many times. The chain combines TRBV29-1 with TRBJ2-7, with D unresolved. Between the trimmed V and J ends, which lost 2 bases and 1 base, there was a span of 9 bases. The CDR3 covers 13 residues. Germline loops: CDR1 SQVTM, CDR2 ANQGSEA. The CDR3 DNA is TGCAGCGTTGAAAACAGTCAGTCCTACGAGCAGTACTTC. Its protein product is CSVENSQSYEQYF.

The rearrangement links TRBV5-5 to TRBJ2-3; D may correspond to TRBD1 or TRBD2 (5 bases each). The germline gives CDR1 SGHKS, CDR2 YYEKEE (reference sequence). The CDR3 is 15 residues long. V dropped 5 bases and J dropped 0 bases, with 13 bases sitting between them. CDR3 DNA sequence: TGTGCCAGCAGTTTTCCAAGGGACAGCACAGATACGCAGTATTTT. The encoded protein is CASSFPRDSTDTQYF.

This chain connects TRBV18 to TRBJ1-5, with 7 bases matching TRBD1. J lost 5 bases, V lost 4 bases, and 5 bases had no gene match. CDR3 size: 14 residues. CDR1 is KGHSH, CDR2 LQKENI, per germline. The CDR3 is CASSQQDRDQPQHF. Here the CDR3 DNA reads TGTGCCAGCTCACAACAAGACAGGGATCAGCCCCAGCATTTT.